This entry lists 27 T cell receptor beta chains sequenced from one sample in a study of spatial heterogeneity in lung cancer. Time point defined: sample taken at primary tumor resection. A single record per CDR3 protein comes from TCRdb applying MiXCR to the 5' RACE reads. This sample yields over 50,000 distinct CDR3 sequences, of which roughly 6.4% are seen a single time; about 15% belongs to the top ten. Sequencing used PBMCs, obtained at surgery. Receptors originate from a female donor with early-stage non-small cell lung cancer.

This clonotype came up many times. The V call is TRBV28, the J call TRBJ2-5; D may be TRBD1 or TRBD2 (5 bases each). Germline-derived CDR1 and CDR2 are MDHEN and SYDVKM. The CDR3 runs to 13 residues. The V and J ends lost 5 bases and 7 bases respectively, with 14 bases between them. CDR3 protein: CASSPGRVGTQYF. In DNA form, the CDR3 reads TGTGCCAGCAGTCCAGGGCGGGTGGGGACCCAGTACTTC.

The table lists this clonotype with many counts. This rearrangement joins TRBV28 to TRBJ2-1; TRBD2 might be the D (5 bases). The germline CDR1 and CDR2 sequences are MDHEN and SYDVKM. Trimming stripped 3 bases from V and 0 bases from J, with 9 bases between. This CDR3 is built from 15 residues. The CDR3 DNA reads TGTGCCAGCAGTTTTTTTGGGAGCTCCTACAATGAGCAGTTCTTC. The encoded protein is CASSFFGSSYNEQFF.

This clonotype was seen only a few times. The chain joins TRBV9 to TRBJ1-4; tentative D call: TRBD1 (6 bases). Germline loops: CDR1 SGDLS, CDR2 YYNGEE. V lost 4 bases to trimming and J lost 4 bases, with 14 bases between them. CDR3 length equals 15 residues. Here the CDR3 reads CASSKGGVINEKLFF. The CDR3 DNA follows: TGTGCCAGCAGCAAAGGGGGAGTGATTAATGAAAAACTGTTTTTT. Supplemented by reference TRBV9 and TRBJ1-4, the full variable domain reads DSGVTQTPKHLITATGQRVTLRCSPRSGDLSVYWYQQSLDQGLQFLIQYYNGEERAKGNILERFSAQQFPDLHSELNLSSLELGDSALYFCASSKGGVINEKLFFGSGTQLSVL.

This clonotype showed up many times. The J gene is TRBJ2-1, the V gene TRBV7-3, with D possibly being TRBD2 (5 bases). Germline V gives CDR1 SGHTA, CDR2 FQGTGA. Deletions cut 2 bases from V and 1 base from J, with 9 bases between. This CDR3 has 15 amino acids. DNA of the CDR3: TGTGCCAGCAGCTTAGGGAGTACGTCCTACAATGAGCAGTTCTTC. Translating gives CASSLGSTSYNEQFF.

This clonotype was counted at least ten times. This sequence joins TRBV18 and TRBJ2-7, with D perhaps TRBD1 (6 bases). The CDR3 runs to 16 residues. Germline CDR1 and CDR2: KGHSH and LQKENI. V gave up 0 bases and J gave up 8 bases, with 20 bases separating them. CDR3 loop: CASSPPGQIDLRKQYF. CDR3 bases: TGTGCCAGCTCACCACCGGGACAAATAGACCTACGCAAGCAGTACTTC.

This clonotype was detected ten times or more. J is TRBJ1-5 and V is TRBV6-6, with a possible D match to TRBD1 (6 bases). CDR1 and CDR2 from the germline V gene are MNHNY and SVGAGI (reference sequence). CDR3 length equals 14 residues. Trimming removed 2 bases from V and 2 bases from J, with 7 bases in between. DNA for the CDR3: TGTGCCAGCAGTTACAGGGGGGGCAATCAGCCCCAGCATTTT. Translated: CASSYRGGNQPQHF.

This clonotype has ten or more counts. The chain is built from TRBV5-1 and TRBJ1-1; D might be TRBD1 (5 bases). V lost 0 bases and J 3 bases, leaving 18 bases between the germline ends. This CDR3 contains 17 residues. The germline V gene has CDR1 SGHRS and CDR2 YFSETQ. The CDR3 region is CASSLEGQQAGDTEAFF. The CDR3 region has the DNA TGCGCCAGCAGCTTGGAGGGTCAACAGGCTGGAGACACTGAAGCTTTCTTT.

This clonotype was found many times. V usage is TRBV29-1 and J usage is TRBJ1-5; no clear D gene. This CDR3 contains 14 residues. Trimming shortened V by 6 bases and J by 2 bases, and 14 bases separated the two germline ends. Germline V gene data show CDR1 as SQVTM and CDR2 as ANQGSEA. The CDR3 DNA reads as TGCAGCGTCCAGGCCGGGGATGGCAATCAGCCCCAGCATTTT. Its translation is CSVQAGDGNQPQHF.

This clonotype was counted many times. One end of the junction is discordant with germline, which a read error may explain. The rearrangement uses TRBV20-1 and TRBJ2-7; TRBD1 matches 10 bases. The CDR3 consists of 14 residues. The germline CDR1 and CDR2 sequences are DFQATT and SNEGSKA (reference sequence). As DNA, the CDR3 is TGCAGTGCGAGAGGACAGGGGGGAAGGGGCGAGCAGTACTTC. It codes for CSARGQGGRGEQYF.

This clonotype was seen ten or more times. This chain links TRBV20-1 with TRBJ2-5; the match to TRBD2 covers 10 bases. Germline CDR1 is DFQATT and CDR2 is SNEGSKA (reference sequence). V lost 1 base and J lost 4; bases outside the gene matches: 9. The CDR3 loop spans 16 amino acids. CDR3 coding DNA: TGCAGTGCTAGAGCCGGGACTAGCGTGTCGGGAGAGACCCAGTACTTC. It encodes CSARAGTSVSGETQYF.

The chain joins TRBV3-1 to TRBJ1-1; TRBD1 aligns across 7 bases. Germline V lookup: CDR1 LGHDT, CDR2 YNNKEL (reference sequence). The junction had 5 bases not matched to a gene; V was cut back by 7 bases and J by 0 bases. The CDR3 loop spans 14 amino acids. The CDR3 reads CASTLGQMNTEAFF. CDR3 sequence (DNA): TGTGCCAGCACCCTGGGACAGATGAACACTGAAGCTTTCTTT. Variable domain in full (rest from reference TRBV3-1 and TRBJ1-1): DTAVSQTPKYLVTQMGNDKSIKCEQNLGHDTMYWYKQDSKKFLKIMFSYNNKELIINETVPNRFSPKSPDKAHLNLHINSLELGDSAVYFCASTLGQMNTEAFFGQGTRLTVV.

The rearrangement links TRBV11-2 to TRBJ1-3; TRBD1 aligns across 7 bases. The CDR3 covers 13 residues. V dropped 4 bases and J dropped 4; count of bases not matched to a gene: 1. Looked up from germline, CDR1 is SGHAT and CDR2 is FQNNGV. The chain's CDR3 is CASSSDRGNTIYF. CDR3 in DNA: TGTGCCAGCAGCTCGGACAGGGGAAACACCATATATTTT.

This clonotype was seen a few times. The gene calls are TRBV12-5 and TRBJ1-2; 7 positions match TRBD1. V lost 3 bases, J lost 4 bases, and 11 bases stayed unmatched. Germline V CDR1 and CDR2: LGHNT, FRNRAP. This CDR3 has 16 amino acids. The CDR3: CASGFRSRDSIYGYTF. The DNA of the CDR3 is TGTGCTAGTGGTTTCCGCAGCCGGGACAGCATCTATGGCTACACCTTC.

J is TRBJ2-6 and V is TRBV6-5; 8 bases fit TRBD1. The V gene end was trimmed by 5 bases and the J gene end by 0 bases; junction bases not matched to a gene: 3. Germline values: CDR1 MNHEY, CDR2 SVGAGI. The CDR3 extends over 16 amino acids. CDR3 sequence (DNA): TGTGCCAGCAGTACAACAGGGGGCTCTGGGGCCAACGTCCTGACTTTC. Translation gives CASSTTGGSGANVLTF.

The J gene is TRBJ1-1, the V gene TRBV7-3; no definite D call. The CDR3 has 15 residues. CDR1 and CDR2 (germline): SGHTA, FQGTGA. V was clipped by 1 base and J by 1 base, with 10 bases between them. The CDR3 region is CASSLNGGTNTEAFF. The CDR3 nucleotides read TGTGCCAGCAGCTTAAATGGAGGAACGAACACTGAAGCTTTCTTT. The full variable domain, in which reference TRBV7-3 and TRBJ1-1 provide the parts outside the CDR3, is GAGVSQTPSNKVTEKGKYVELRCDPISGHTALYWYRQSLGQGPEFLIYFQGTGAADDSGLPNDRFFAVRPEGSVSTLKIQRTERGDSAVYLCASSLNGGTNTEAFFGQGTRLTVV.

The chain carries TRBV28 and TRBJ2-1, with 9 bases lining up with TRBD1. CDR3 length: 16 residues. After removal of 3 bases from V and 6 bases from J, the junction contained 9 bases not matched to a gene. The germline V gene has CDR1 MDHEN and CDR2 SYDVKM. CDR3 amino acids: CASSLRDRVGANEQFF. The CDR3 region has the DNA TGTGCCAGCAGTTTGCGGGACAGGGTCGGGGCCAATGAGCAGTTCTTC.

This chain connects TRBV28 to TRBJ2-7; D possibly corresponds to TRBD1 (6 bases). CDR3 length equals 14 residues. Germline V lookup: CDR1 MDHEN, CDR2 SYDVKM. Trimming took 4 bases from V and 4 from J, leaving 14 bases between them. The CDR3 bases are TGTGCCAGCAGTTCCCCAGGGGCCCCATACGAGCAGTACTTC. This sequence encodes CASSSPGAPYEQYF.

This clonotype was found many times. The chain combines TRBV7-9 with TRBJ2-5; maybe TRBD2 (6 bases). Between the trimmed V and J ends, which lost 8 bases and 5 bases, there was a span of 18 bases. The length of the CDR3 is 14 residues. Germline values: CDR1 SEHNR, CDR2 FQNEAQ (reference sequence). DNA for the CDR3: TGTGCCAGCTCAATTAGCGGAGGGGTGGAGACCCAGTACTTC. It encodes CASSISGGVETQYF.

As for this clonotype: Given a much more abundant clone one base away, this may be a read error. The conserved phenylalanine or tryptophan normally closing the CDR3 is absent here, so this likely arose from a read error. The V and J genes are TRBV10-3 and TRBJ1-2; D is uncertain. The CDR3 sequence is 12 residues long. Looked up from germline, CDR1 is ENHRY and CDR2 is SYGVKD. Trimming removed 3 bases at V and 3 bases at J, with 5 bases between. CDR3 protein: CAISEGDYGYTS. For the CDR3, the DNA is TGTGCCATCAGTGAAGGAGACTATGGCTACACCTCC.

This clonotype was found many times. This chain joins TRBV28 and TRBJ1-1; D ambiguous. Between the trimmed V and J ends, which lost 7 bases and 5 bases, there was a span of 8 bases. The CDR3 is 11 residues long. Per the germline V gene, CDR1 is MDHEN and CDR2 is SYDVKM. The CDR3 nucleotides read TGTGCCAGCATCGAGGGAACTGAAGCTTTCTTT. Translated, it gives CASIEGTEAFF.

This clonotype was observed many times. V usage is TRBV19 and J usage is TRBJ1-5; no firm D call. Trimming cost V 6 bases and J 3 bases, with 15 bases left between them. Germline V CDR1 and CDR2: LNHDA, SQIVND (reference sequence). This CDR3 contains 15 residues. Here the CDR3 DNA reads TGTGCCAGTAGGAGAGGACCGAGTGACAATCAGCCCCAGCATTTT. Translation: CASRRGPSDNQPQHF.

This clonotype was seen many times. The CDR3 protein is CASSPRTLGPYEQYF. DNA for the CDR3: TGTGCCAGCTCACCTAGGACCCTGGGACCCTACGAGCAGTACTTC. The J gene is TRBJ2-7, the V gene TRBV18; D is tentatively TRBD1 or TRBD2 (5 bases each). V gave up 3 bases and J gave up 2 bases, with 14 bases separating them. CDR3 length equals 15 residues. Germline V gives CDR1 KGHSH, CDR2 LQKENI.

This clonotype was counted many times. V usage is TRBV19 and J usage is TRBJ1-1; D remains unclear. Per germline, CDR1 LNHDA and CDR2 SQIVND (reference sequence). Trimming shortened V by 0 bases and J by 4 bases, and 9 bases separated the two germline ends. The CDR3 consists of 14 residues. CDR3 DNA: TGTGCCAGTAGTATAGATCTACGGGGCACTGAAGCTTTCTTT. Its protein is CASSIDLRGTEAFF.

The sample holds many counts of this clonotype. V is TRBV7-3 and J is TRBJ2-2; D is unresolved. Per germline, CDR1 SGHTA and CDR2 FQGTGA. This CDR3 region has 17 residues. The germline V and J ends were trimmed by 0 bases and 0 bases, with 11 bases remaining between them. The CDR3 DNA is TGTGCCAGCAGCTTAACTAACACAGCCGCGAACACCGGGGAGCTGTTTTTT. It is translated as CASSLTNTAANTGELFF.

This clonotype was picked up many times. V is TRBV5-1 and J is TRBJ1-1, with D possibly TRBD1 on 5 matching bases. CDR1 SGHRS and CDR2 YFSETQ come from the germline V gene. There are 14 residues in the CDR3. Trimming took 1 base from V and 1 from J, leaving 8 bases between them. As DNA, the CDR3 is TGCGCCAGCAGCTTGCTACAGGCGAACACTGAAGCTTTCTTT. Translation: CASSLLQANTEAFF.

This clonotype was recorded at least ten times. The chain joins TRBV11-2 to TRBJ2-1; 9 bases are a match to TRBD2. V lost 4 bases, J lost 13 bases, and 5 bases stayed unmatched. This CDR3 contains 12 residues. Germline V gene lookup returns CDR1 SGHAT and CDR2 FQNNGV. CDR3 sequence reads: CASSSMREGQFF. The CDR3 DNA is TGTGCCAGCAGCTCAATGCGGGAGGGCCAGTTCTTC. Variable domain in full (rest from reference TRBV11-2 and TRBJ2-1): EAGVAQSPRYKIIEKRQSVAFWCNPISGHATLYWYQQILGQGPKLLIQFQNNGVVDDSQLPKDRFSAERLKGVDSTLKIQPAKLEDSAVYLCASSSMREGQFFGPGTRLTVL.

About this clonotype itself: The CDR3 end shows no conserved phenylalanine or tryptophan, and so a read error is likely. The chain carries TRBV10-2 and TRBJ2-3; D is tentatively TRBD1 or TRBD2 (5 bases each). This CDR3 spans 15 amino acids. From germline, CDR1 is WSHSY and CDR2 SAAADI. Trimming left V 4 bases short and J 2 bases short, with 13 bases between. CDR3 in amino acids: CASSGDHLFTDTQYL. DNA for the CDR3: TGCGCCAGCAGTGGGGACCACCTCTTCACAGATACGCAGTATTTG.